This T cell receptor (beta chain) is drawn from a study of tumor-infiltrating lymphocytes in localized non-small cell lung cancer. Regarding the study as a whole: Compared with uninvolved lung, tumors showed higher T cell infiltration by TCRbeta sequencing. Each assay used a separate piece of the same tissue.

Produced via immunoSEQ multiplex PCR; TCRdb's table is partial and in-frame only. The profile shows tens of thousands of clones, about three fifths of them singletons. This CDR3 has 12 residues. V lost 3 bases to trimming and J lost 5 bases, with 7 bases between them. Germline-derived CDR1 and CDR2 are KGHSY and FQNENV. As regards this clone: The target antigen is unknown.

The receptor was isolated from a human donor with non-small cell lung cancer. The rearrangement joins TRBV16 to TRBJ2-5; D gene ambiguous. The sequencing sample was made of lung tumor tissue. The CDR3 DNA follows: TGTGCCAGCAGCCAGCAACAGGAGACCCAGTACTTC. Translation: CASSQQQETQYF. The full variable domain, completed using reference TRBV16 and TRBJ2-5, is GEEVAQTPKHLVRGEGQKAKLYCAPIKGHSYVFWYQQVLKNEFKFLISFQNENVFDETGMPKERFSAKCLPNSPCSLEIQATKLEDSAVYFCASSQQQETQYFGPGTRLLVL.